This T cell receptor (beta chain) was sequenced for a study of regulatory T cells in long-lasting Graves disease. Time point in this sample: newly diagnosed GD, antithyroid drugs for less than 3 months. Following extraction of RNA from PBMCs, that RNA was used to make the TCR library. Regarding this clonotype: Relative to the germline gene, one junction end is altered; a read error may explain this.

The CDR3 length is 11 residues. Per the germline V gene, CDR1 is SGHVS and CDR2 is FQNEAQ. CDR3-region Arm-PCR and iRepertoire HTBI primers produced the TCR beta libraries. TCRdb reprocessed the multiplex PCR reads via MiXCR and lists one record per CDR3 protein. The table has a few hundred thousand distinct CDR3 sequences, 16% seen once; the top ten hold 23%. These data were also reused for a study on T cells in Graves' hyperthyroidism and ophthalmopathy. That work contributes: Pregnant or lactating patients were excluded, as were those with uncontrolled infection or other autoimmune disease.

The TCR sequence derives from a woman aged 18-29 years with Graves disease. J is TRBJ1-6 and V is TRBV7-8; the D is unclear. This sample comprised peripheral blood mononuclear cells (PBMCs), obtained at new diagnosis, from a patient treated with antithyroid drugs. The chain's CDR3 is CASSSSSLLHF. The CDR3 DNA follows: TGTGCCAGCAGCTCGAGTTCACTCCTCCACTTT.